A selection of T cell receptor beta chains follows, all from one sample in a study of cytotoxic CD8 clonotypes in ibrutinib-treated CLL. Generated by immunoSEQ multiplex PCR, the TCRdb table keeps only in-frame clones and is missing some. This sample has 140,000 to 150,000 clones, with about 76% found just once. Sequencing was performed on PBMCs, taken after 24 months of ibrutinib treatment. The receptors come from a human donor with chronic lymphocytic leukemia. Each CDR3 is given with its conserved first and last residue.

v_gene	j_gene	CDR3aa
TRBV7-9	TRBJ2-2	CASTRGTGELFF
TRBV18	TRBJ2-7	CASSPPAGLVYGEQYF
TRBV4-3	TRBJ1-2	CASSQGGFGGGYTF
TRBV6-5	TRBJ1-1	CASSYGPGNTEAFF
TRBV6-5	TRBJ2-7	CASSYRLAPHEQYF
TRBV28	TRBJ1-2	CASSFGGADLYGYTF
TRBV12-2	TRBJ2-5	CASRARVPGTQYF
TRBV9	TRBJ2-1	CASSQLAGADEQFF
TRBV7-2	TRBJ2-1	CASSLVASPDEQFF
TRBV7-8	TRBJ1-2	CASSLGTGDYGYTF
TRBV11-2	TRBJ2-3	CASSLGSGPWVPDTQYF
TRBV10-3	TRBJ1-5	CAISGGSSDQPQHF
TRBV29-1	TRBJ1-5	CSVGGGNQPQHF
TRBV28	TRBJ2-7	CASSLWGRGTYEQYF
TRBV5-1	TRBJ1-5	CASSLLGGDQPQHF
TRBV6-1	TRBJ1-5	CASSEPRSDSYSNQPQHF
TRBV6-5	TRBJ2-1	CASTPRGGGYNEQFF
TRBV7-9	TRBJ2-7	CASSSGRFSSYEQYF
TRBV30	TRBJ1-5	CAWTLGGTKYSNQPQHF
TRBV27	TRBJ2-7	CASSTTRQGWTYEQYF
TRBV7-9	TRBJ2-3	CASSLGGLGTDTQYF
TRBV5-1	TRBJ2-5	CASSPGNAMPGTYQETQYF
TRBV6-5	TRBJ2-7	CASSRRVGGVGEQYF
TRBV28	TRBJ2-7	CASSTPGTGDYEQYF
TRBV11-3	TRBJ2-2	CASSFFPNTGELFF
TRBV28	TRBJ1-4	CASSATQDHEKLFF
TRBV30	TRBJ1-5	CAWTPGGGTGNQPQHF
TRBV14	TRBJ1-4	CASSQVGGVNEKLFF
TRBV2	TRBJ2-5	CASRPLAGGQETQYF
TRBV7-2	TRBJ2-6	CASSRPRPGANVLTF
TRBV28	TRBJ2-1	CASRGSHNEQFF
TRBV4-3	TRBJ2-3	CASSQDRRGNTQYF
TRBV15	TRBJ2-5	CATRAGFGRGTQYF
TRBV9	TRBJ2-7	CASSATSESYEQYF
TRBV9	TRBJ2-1	CASSVGWLFGDEQFF
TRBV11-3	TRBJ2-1	CASSLFRDNEQFF
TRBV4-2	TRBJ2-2	CASSQDGGGTGELFF
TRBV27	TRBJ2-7	CASSPRGAGAYEQYF
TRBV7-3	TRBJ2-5	CASSRLAGETQYF
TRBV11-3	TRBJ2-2	CASRTGNTGELFF
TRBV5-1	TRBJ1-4	CASSLVQGGEKLFF
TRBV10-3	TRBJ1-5	CAISELGQPQHF
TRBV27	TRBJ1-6	CASSSTANSPLHF
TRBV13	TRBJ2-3	CASSPGADTQYF
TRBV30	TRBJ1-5	CAWQAAGTGDQPQHF
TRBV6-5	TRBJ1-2	CASSYDSREGYGYTF
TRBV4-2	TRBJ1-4	CASSKRGGAHNEKLFF
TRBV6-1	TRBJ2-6	CASSRANVLTF
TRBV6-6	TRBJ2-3	CASSYGSSRTDTQYF
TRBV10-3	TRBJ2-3	CAISPYTGDGEGTQYF
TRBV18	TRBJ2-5	CASSPGETQYF